These 11 T cell receptor beta chains were all obtained from the same sample, sequenced in a study of blood T cell repertoires in COVID-19. Profiled with immunoSEQ multiplex PCR; TCRdb holds only in-frame clones, not every one. The sample consists of 200,000 to 300,000 clones, roughly 80% of them appearing once. Sequencing was done on a sample of peripheral blood. These receptors were taken from a man at least 80 years old with acute or convalescent COVID-19.

The rearrangement uses TRBV28 and TRBJ2-7; tentatively, D is TRBD1 (6 bases). The germline V gene has CDR1 MDHEN and CDR2 SYDVKM. CDR3 size: 14 residues. Trimming took 7 bases from V and 5 from J, leaving 18 bases between them. CDR3 coding DNA: TGTGCCAGCATGATACAGGGTGGTGTCAACGAGCAGTACTTC. Translated, it gives CASMIQGGVNEQYF.

As regards this clone: This specimen includes other DNA sequences encoding the same CDR3. In DNA form, the CDR3 reads TGCAGTGCTAGTCAGGGAAATCAGCCCCAGCATTTT. Its protein is CSASQGNQPQHF. V is TRBV20-1 and J is TRBJ1-5, with D maybe TRBD1 (5 bases). From germline, CDR1 is DFQATT and CDR2 SNEGSKA (reference sequence). This CDR3 has 12 amino acids. V gave up 3 bases and J gave up 4 bases, with 7 bases separating them.

The chain combines TRBV18 with TRBJ1-5; 9 bases are a match to TRBD1. Germline CDR1 and CDR2: KGHSH and LQKENI. V gave up 3 bases and J gave up 2 bases; unmatched junction bases: 8. The CDR3 runs to 17 residues. The CDR3 region is CASSPGTGSGGNQPQHF. The CDR3, as DNA: TGTGCCAGCTCACCCGGGACAGGGAGTGGCGGCAATCAGCCCCAGCATTTT.

The gene calls are TRBV19 and TRBJ1-4; D remains unclear. CDR1 and CDR2 (germline): LNHDA, SQIVND (reference sequence). CDR3 size: 15 residues. V lost 6 bases to trimming and J lost 2 bases, with 13 bases between them. CDR3 in DNA: TGTGCCAGTAGACGATGGACTGGGACTAATGAAAAACTGTTTTTT. This gives the protein CASRRWTGTNEKLFF.

The CDR3 bases are TGTGCCAGCAGCGTCCGAGGGGACAGGGGCAACTATGGCTACACCTTC. This codes for CASSVRGDRGNYGYTF. V gene TRBV9 combines with J gene TRBJ1-2; TRBD1 matches at 10 bases. CDR3 length equals 16 residues. The germline CDR1 and CDR2 sequences are SGDLS and YYNGEE. V trimming: 2 bases; J trimming: 2 bases; junction bases outside the gene matches: 6.

This chain links TRBV12-5 with TRBJ2-7; 10 nucleotides match TRBD2. The CDR3 has 15 residues. Germline V gene data show CDR1 as LGHNT and CDR2 as FRNRAP. The junction had 6 bases not matched to a gene; V was cut back by 6 bases and J by 1 base. The CDR3 sequence: CASGSSGGASYEQYF. CDR3 DNA sequence: TGTGCTAGTGGCTCCAGCGGGGGGGCGTCCTACGAGCAGTACTTC.

The CDR3 nucleotides are TGCGCCAGCAGCCCGGGACAGGCGAATTCACCCCTCCACTTT. Translation gives CASSPGQANSPLHF. The chain links TRBV5-1 to TRBJ1-6; 8 bases are a match to TRBD1. V lost 4 bases and J lost 7; bases outside the gene matches: 4. Germline values: CDR1 SGHRS, CDR2 YFSETQ. The CDR3 has 14 amino acids.

This clone was seen only once. The chain carries TRBV7-2 and TRBJ2-7, with 9 positions matching TRBD1. The CDR3 totals 15 residues. Germline values: CDR1 SGHTA, CDR2 FQGNSA. J was trimmed by 4 bases and V by 5 bases; bases with no gene match: 9. The CDR3 loop is CASSQGGTGRYEQYF. For the CDR3, the DNA is TGTGCCAGCAGCCAGGGCGGGACAGGGCGGTACGAGCAGTACTTC.

The genes are TRBV5-1 and TRBJ2-2; 9 nucleotides agree with TRBD1. The CDR3 has 15 amino acids. CDR1 and CDR2 from the germline V gene are SGHRS and YFSETQ. V lost 4 bases and J lost 4; bases outside the gene matches: 5. CDR3 coding DNA: TGCGCCAGCAGCGGGACAGGGTGGGGCACCGGGGAGCTGTTTTTT. Translation gives CASSGTGWGTGELFF. The full variable domain, its missing parts supplied by reference TRBV5-1 and TRBJ2-2, is KAGVTQTPRYLIKTRGQQVTLSCSPISGHRSVSWYQQTPGQGLQFLFEYFSETQRNKGNFPGRFSGRQFSNSRSEMNVSTLELGDSALYLCASSGTGWGTGELFFGEGSRLTVL.

This chain joins TRBV5-1 and TRBJ1-2, with 7 bases aligning to TRBD1. V was clipped by 9 bases and J by 3 bases; unmatched bases: 8. The length of the CDR3 is 13 residues. Germline CDR1 SGHRS, CDR2 YFSETQ. CDR3 bases: TGCGCCAATAAGACAGGGCCGGACTATGGCTACACCTTC. Residues: CANKTGPDYGYTF. The entire variable domain, with the rest obtained from reference TRBV5-1 and TRBJ1-2, is as follows: KAGVTQTPRYLIKTRGQQVTLSCSPISGHRSVSWYQQTPGQGLQFLFEYFSETQRNKGNFPGRFSGRQFSNSRSEMNVSTLELGDSALYLCANKTGPDYGYTFGSGTRLTVV.

This chain joins TRBV10-1 and TRBJ2-1; TRBD1 matches 9 bases. The CDR3 contains 15 residues. After removal of 3 bases from V and 5 bases from J, the junction contained 5 bases not matched to a gene. CDR1 WNHNN and CDR2 SYGVQD come from the germline V gene (reference sequence). The CDR3 coding sequence is TGCGCCAGCAGTGACGGGACAGGGCTGGACAATGAGCAGTTCTTC. Translated: CASSDGTGLDNEQFF.